This T cell receptor beta chain was captured by sequencing in a study of human thymus T cells. Study observations and caveats: Unrelated people showed highly overlapping thymic repertoires, related research reported.

About this clone itself: The antigen is unknown.

Sequenced by immunoSEQ multiplex PCR; TCRdb stores in-frame clones only, minus some. The sample carries under 95,000 clones, 90% to 95% recorded once. From resections taken during corrective heart surgery, the thymus tissue was obtained. CDR1 is SGHDN, CDR2 FVKESK, per germline. Germline trimming cut 6 bases from V and 3 bases from J; bases unmatched to any gene: 11. The CDR3 has 15 residues. The sequence was obtained from a girl under two years old with a congenital heart defect but otherwise immunologically healthy. Sequenced input: thymus tissue. The rearrangement uses TRBV14 and TRBJ2-7, with 7 bases fitting TRBD2. This CDR3 is CASRGSGDLNYEQYF. CDR3 bases: TGTGCCAGCAGGGGCAGCGGGGACCTCAACTACGAGCAGTACTTC.